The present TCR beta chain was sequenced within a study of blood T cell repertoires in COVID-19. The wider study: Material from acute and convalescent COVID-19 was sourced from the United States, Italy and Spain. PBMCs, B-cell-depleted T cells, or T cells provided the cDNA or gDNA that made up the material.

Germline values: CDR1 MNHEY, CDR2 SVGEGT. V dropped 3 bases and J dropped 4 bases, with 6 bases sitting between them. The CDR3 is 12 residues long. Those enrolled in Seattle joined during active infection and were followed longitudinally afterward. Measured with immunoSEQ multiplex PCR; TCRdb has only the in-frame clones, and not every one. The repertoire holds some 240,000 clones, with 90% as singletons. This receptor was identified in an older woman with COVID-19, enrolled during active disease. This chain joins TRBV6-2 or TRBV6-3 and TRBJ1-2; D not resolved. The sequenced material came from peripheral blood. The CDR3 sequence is CASSYRGYGYTF. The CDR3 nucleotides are TGTGCCAGCAGTTATCGGGGCTATGGCTACACCTTC.